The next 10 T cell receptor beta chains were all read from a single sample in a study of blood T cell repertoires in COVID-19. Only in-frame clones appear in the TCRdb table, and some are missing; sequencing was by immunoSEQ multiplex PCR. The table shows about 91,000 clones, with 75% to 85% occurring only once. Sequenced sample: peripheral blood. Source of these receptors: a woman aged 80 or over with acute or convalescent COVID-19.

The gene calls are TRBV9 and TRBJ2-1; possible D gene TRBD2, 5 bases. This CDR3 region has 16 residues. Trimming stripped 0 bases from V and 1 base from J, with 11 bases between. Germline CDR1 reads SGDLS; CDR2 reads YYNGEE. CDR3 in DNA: TGTGCCAGCAGCGTAGGGGCGGGCCTTTCCTACAATGAGCAGTTCTTC. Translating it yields CASSVGAGLSYNEQFF.

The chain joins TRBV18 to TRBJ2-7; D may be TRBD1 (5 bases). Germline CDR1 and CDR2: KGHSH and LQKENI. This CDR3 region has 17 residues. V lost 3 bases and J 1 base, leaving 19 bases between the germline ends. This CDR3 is CASSPPMGQGRSYEQYF. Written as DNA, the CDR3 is TGTGCCAGCTCACCCCCCATGGGCCAGGGCAGGTCCTACGAGCAGTACTTC.

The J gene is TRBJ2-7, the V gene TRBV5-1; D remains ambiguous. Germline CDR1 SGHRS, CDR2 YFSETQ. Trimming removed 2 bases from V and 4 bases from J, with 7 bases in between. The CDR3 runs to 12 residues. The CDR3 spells CASSLPSYEQYF. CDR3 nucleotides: TGCGCCAGCAGCTTACCGAGTTACGAGCAGTACTTC.

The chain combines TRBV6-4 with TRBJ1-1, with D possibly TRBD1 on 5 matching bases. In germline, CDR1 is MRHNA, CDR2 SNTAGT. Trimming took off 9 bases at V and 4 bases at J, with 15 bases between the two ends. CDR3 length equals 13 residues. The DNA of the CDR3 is TGTGCCAGGGGGGGGAGGGGTACCACTGAAGCTTTCTTT. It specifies CARGGRGTTEAFF.

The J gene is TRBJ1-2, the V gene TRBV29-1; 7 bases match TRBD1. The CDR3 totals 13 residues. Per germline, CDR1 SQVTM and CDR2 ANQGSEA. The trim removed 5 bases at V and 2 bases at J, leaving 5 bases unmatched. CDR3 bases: TGCAGCGTTCACCTACAGGGGAACTATGGCTACACCTTC. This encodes CSVHLQGNYGYTF. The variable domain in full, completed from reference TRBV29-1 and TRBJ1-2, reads SAVISQKPSRDICQRGTSLTIQCQVDSQVTMMFWYRQQPGQSLTLIATANQGSEATYESGFVIDKFPISRPNLTFSTLTVSNMSPEDSSIYLCSVHLQGNYGYTFGSGTRLTVV.

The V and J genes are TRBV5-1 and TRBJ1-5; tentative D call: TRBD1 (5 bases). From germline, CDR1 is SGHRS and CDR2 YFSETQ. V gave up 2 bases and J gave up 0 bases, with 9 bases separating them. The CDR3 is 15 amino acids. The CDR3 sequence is CASSLGQGSNQPQHF. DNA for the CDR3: TGCGCCAGCAGCTTAGGGCAGGGTAGCAATCAGCCCCAGCATTTT.

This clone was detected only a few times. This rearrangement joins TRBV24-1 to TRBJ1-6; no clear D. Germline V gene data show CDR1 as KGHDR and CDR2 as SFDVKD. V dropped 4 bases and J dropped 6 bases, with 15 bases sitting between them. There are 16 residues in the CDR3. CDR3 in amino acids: CATSEGRSGFNSPLHF. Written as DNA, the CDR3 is TGTGCCACCAGTGAGGGCAGGAGCGGGTTTAATTCACCCCTCCACTTT.

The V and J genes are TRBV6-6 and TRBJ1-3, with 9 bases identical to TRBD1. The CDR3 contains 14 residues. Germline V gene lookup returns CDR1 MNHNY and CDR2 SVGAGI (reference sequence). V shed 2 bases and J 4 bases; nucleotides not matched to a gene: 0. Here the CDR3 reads CASSYGQGGNTIYF. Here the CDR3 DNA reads TGTGCCAGCAGTTACGGACAGGGGGGAAACACCATATATTTT.

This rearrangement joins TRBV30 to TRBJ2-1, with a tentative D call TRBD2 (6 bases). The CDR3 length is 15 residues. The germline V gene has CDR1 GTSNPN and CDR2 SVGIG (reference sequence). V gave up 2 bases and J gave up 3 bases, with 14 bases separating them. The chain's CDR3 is CAWSTGLNFYNEQFF. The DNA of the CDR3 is TGTGCCTGGAGTACGGGACTGAATTTCTACAATGAGCAGTTCTTC. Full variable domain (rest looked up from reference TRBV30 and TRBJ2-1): SQTIHQWPATLVQPVGSPLSLECTVEGTSNPNLYWYRQAAGRGLQLLFYSVGIGQISSEVPQNLSASRPQDRQFILSSKKLLLSDSGFYLCAWSTGLNFYNEQFFGPGTRLTVL.

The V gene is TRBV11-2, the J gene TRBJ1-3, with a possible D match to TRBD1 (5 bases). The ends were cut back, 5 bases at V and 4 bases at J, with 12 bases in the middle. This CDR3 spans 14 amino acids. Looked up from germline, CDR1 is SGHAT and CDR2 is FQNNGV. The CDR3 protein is CASSPIQGGNTIYF. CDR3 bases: TGTGCCAGCAGCCCCATCCAGGGAGGAAACACCATATATTTT.